Below, 23 T cell receptor beta chains from the same sample are listed, as sequenced in a study of cytomegalovirus exposure and HLA in healthy donors (dated by TCRdb to about 2017). Library method: the immunoSEQ multiplex PCR assay. For the multiplex PCR, a mixture combining 60 forward primers for TCR Vbeta segments and 13 reverse primers for TCR Jbeta segments was used. Drawn from immuneACCESS, this table holds only the in-frame rearrangements with V and J called that TCRdb kept. Clones are partly lost; checked studies trace under half to an unresolved V gene and leave the rest unexplained. The sample table holds approximately 120,000 clones, of which roughly 69% were seen once. More than 2% of the sample belongs to the ten largest clones. Sequenced input: PBMCs. Receptors were obtained from a human donor in good health.

This clone came up once. The CDR3 reads CASSSDGGAYNYGYTF. The CDR3 DNA sequence: TGTGCCAGCAGCTCAGACGGAGGGGCTTATAACTATGGCTACACCTTC. V usage is TRBV5-6 and J usage is TRBJ1-2; TRBD1 might be the D (5 bases). Trimming cost V 3 bases and J 1 base, with 16 bases left between them. Germline CDR1 SGHDT, CDR2 YYEEEE. This CDR3 spans 16 amino acids.

This chain connects TRBV5-4 to TRBJ2-5; TRBD2 matches 11 bases. The CDR3 is made up of 15 amino acids. Germline CDR1 SGHNT, CDR2 YYREEE (reference sequence). The J segment lost 0 bases and the V segment lost 4 bases, leaving 2 bases of the junction unmatched. Here the CDR3 reads CASSLTSGDQETQYF. Written as DNA, the CDR3 is TGTGCCAGCAGCCTGACTAGCGGGGACCAAGAGACCCAGTACTTC.

This clone was seen just once. The chain employs TRBV7-3 and TRBJ2-4, with a tentative D call TRBD1 (6 bases). This CDR3 is 15 amino acids long. CDR1 and CDR2 from the germline V gene are SGHTA and FQGTGA. V dropped 0 bases and J dropped 7 bases, with 13 bases sitting between them. The CDR3 reads CASSLTSGQGNIQYF. The CDR3 DNA is TGTGCCAGCAGCTTAACGTCGGGTCAGGGGAACATTCAGTACTTC.

The chain uses TRBV15 and TRBJ1-5; D remains ambiguous. Germline V gives CDR1 LNHNV, CDR2 YYDKDF (reference sequence). V lost 0 bases to trimming and J lost 6 bases, with 9 bases between them. The CDR3 runs to 14 residues. CDR3 nucleotide sequence: TGTGCCACCAGCAGAGATCTTGCGGCTCAGCCCCAGCATTTT. It codes for CATSRDLAAQPQHF.

The V call is TRBV6-5, the J call TRBJ1-2, with D unclear. V lost 8 bases to trimming and J lost 2 bases, with 12 bases between them. The V gene's germline CDR1 is MNHEY and CDR2 SVGAGI. The CDR3 has 13 amino acids. The CDR3 is CASRESINYGYTF. The DNA for the CDR3 is TGTGCCAGCCGGGAGAGTATAAACTATGGCTACACCTTC.

There are many counts of this clone. The V and J genes are TRBV6-1 and TRBJ2-1; D is undetermined. The CDR3 spans 11 residues. Germline loops: CDR1 MNHNS, CDR2 SASEGT. V was pared by 7 bases and J by 8 bases, with 9 bases between. The CDR3 reads CASKERDEQFF. The CDR3 DNA is TGTGCCAGCAAGGAGAGAGATGAGCAGTTCTTC.

V and J are TRBV4-2 and TRBJ2-7; 11 bases align to TRBD2. The CDR3 is 14 residues long. V trimming: 8 bases; J trimming: 0 bases; junction bases outside the gene matches: 3. Germline assignment: CDR1 LGHNA and CDR2 YNFKEQ. CDR3 loop: CASEGTSGSYEQYF. The CDR3 DNA is TGTGCCAGCGAGGGGACTAGCGGCTCCTACGAGCAGTACTTC.

This chain uses TRBV2 with TRBJ1-5, with a weak D call TRBD1 (5 bases). CDR3 length: 13 residues. Trimming removed 5 bases at V and 5 bases at J, with 10 bases between. Germline V gives CDR1 SNHLY, CDR2 FYNNEI. The CDR3 sequence is CASSSLQDQPQHF. In DNA form, the CDR3 reads TGTGCCAGCAGTTCCTTACAGGATCAGCCCCAGCATTTT.

This clone was counted between two and nine times. This rearrangement joins TRBV19 to TRBJ1-2; D is perhaps TRBD1 (5 bases). Germline assignment: CDR1 LNHDA and CDR2 SQIVND (reference sequence). CDR3 length: 14 amino acids. The germline V and J ends were trimmed by 4 bases and 4 bases, with 13 bases remaining between them. CDR3 nucleotide sequence: TGTGCCAGTAGTACCCGACAGCAGTTCTATGGCTACACCTTC. This translates into CASSTRQQFYGYTF. The variable domain in full, with the rest retrieved from reference TRBV19 and TRBJ1-2, is DGGITQSPKYLFRKEGQNVTLSCEQNLNHDAMYWYRQDPGQGLRLIYYSQIVNDFQKGDIAEGYSVSREKKESFPLTVTSAQKNPTAFYLCASSTRQQFYGYTFGSGTRLTVV.

The gene calls are TRBV19 and TRBJ1-5, with D hard to call. The CDR3 is 14 residues long. Trimming took 5 bases from V and 0 from J, leaving 8 bases between them. Germline assignment: CDR1 LNHDA and CDR2 SQIVND (reference sequence). DNA for the CDR3: TGTGCCAGTAGTGAGGACTATAGCAATCAGCCCCAGCATTTT. As protein: CASSEDYSNQPQHF.

This clone was detected a few times. The chain links TRBV5-1 to TRBJ1-2, with a tentative D call TRBD1 (5 bases). V lost 5 bases to trimming and J lost 1 base, with 12 bases between them. The CDR3 is 14 residues long. In germline, CDR1 is SGHRS, CDR2 YFSETQ. CDR3 loop: CASRYAGDNYGYTF. The CDR3 DNA reads as TGCGCCAGCAGATATGCGGGGGATAACTATGGCTACACCTTC. The full variable domain, in which reference TRBV5-1 and TRBJ1-2 provide the parts outside the CDR3, is KAGVTQTPRYLIKTRGQQVTLSCSPISGHRSVSWYQQTPGQGLQFLFEYFSETQRNKGNFPGRFSGRQFSNSRSEMNVSTLELGDSALYLCASRYAGDNYGYTFGSGTRLTVV.

The V gene is TRBV29-1, the J gene TRBJ1-1; D ambiguous. The V and J ends lost 3 bases and 9 bases respectively, with 14 bases between them. CDR1 is SQVTM and CDR2 is ANQGSEA in the germline V gene. This CDR3 comprises 12 residues. The CDR3: CSVDPASGKAFF. The DNA of the CDR3 is TGCAGCGTTGACCCGGCCTCGGGAAAAGCTTTCTTT. The full variable domain, its missing parts supplied by reference TRBV29-1 and TRBJ1-1, is SAVISQKPSRDICQRGTSLTIQCQVDSQVTMMFWYRQQPGQSLTLIATANQGSEATYESGFVIDKFPISRPNLTFSTLTVSNMSPEDSSIYLCSVDPASGKAFFGQGTRLTVV.

The chain links TRBV6-1 to TRBJ1-5, with unresolved D. V dropped 9 bases and J dropped 6 bases, with 21 bases sitting between them. This CDR3 spans 15 amino acids. Germline CDR1 reads MNHNS; CDR2 reads SASEGT. The CDR3 nucleotides read TGTGCCAGTGGTCAGGACCCCCTTGGGAGTCAGCCCCAGCATTTT. Its protein product is CASGQDPLGSQPQHF.

In DNA, the CDR3 is TGCGCCAGCAGCCCAGACCACCATCCCGGGGAGACCCAGTACTTC. It is translated as CASSPDHHPGETQYF. The genes are TRBV4-1 and TRBJ2-5; D is undetermined. The CDR3 totals 15 residues. V was pared by 4 bases and J by 5 bases, with 17 bases between. In germline, CDR1 is MGHRA, CDR2 YSYEKL.

The CDR3 sequence: CASGLGLPGVRTDTQYF. The CDR3, as DNA: TGTGCTAGTGGCCTGGGGCTGCCGGGAGTTCGCACAGATACGCAGTATTTT. The chain uses TRBV12-5 and TRBJ2-3; tentatively, D is TRBD2 (6 bases). This CDR3 has 17 residues. V shed 6 bases and J shed 1 base, with 20 bases lying between them. From germline, CDR1 is LGHNT and CDR2 FRNRAP.

The chain joins TRBV29-1 to TRBJ2-7, with TRBD2 as a possible D gene (6 bases). Germline CDR1 SQVTM, CDR2 ANQGSEA. This CDR3 is built from 13 residues. Trimming pared 5 bases from V and 6 bases from J, leaving 17 bases between. CDR3 residues: CSVRRGRGGEQYF. In nucleotides, the CDR3 is TGCAGCGTTCGACGTGGTAGGGGAGGCGAGCAGTACTTC.

This clone was seen once. V is TRBV4-3 and J is TRBJ1-3; perhaps TRBD1 as D (6 bases). The CDR3 length is 17 residues. The germline gives CDR1 LGHNA, CDR2 YSLEER. Trimming stripped 0 bases from V and 0 bases from J, with 12 bases between. CDR3 sequence (DNA): TGCGCCAGCAGCCAAGAAGGGACACGGAACTCTGGAAACACCATATATTTT. This codes for CASSQEGTRNSGNTIYF.

CDR3 nucleotides: TGTGCCAGCAGCTTAGCCCAGGGAGAGACCCAGTACTTC. Residues: CASSLAQGETQYF. V and J are TRBV7-6 and TRBJ2-5; TRBD1 might be the D (5 bases). Per germline, CDR1 SGHVS and CDR2 FNYEAQ. The CDR3 contains 13 residues. The germline V and J ends were trimmed by 0 bases and 4 bases, with 6 bases remaining between them.

The gene calls are TRBV5-5 and TRBJ2-3; TRBD2 aligns across 10 bases. Germline loops: CDR1 SGHKS, CDR2 YYEKEE (reference sequence). CDR3 length: 17 residues. V trimming: 0 bases; J trimming: 4 bases; junction bases outside the gene matches: 8. The DNA of the CDR3 is TGTGCCAGCAGCTTGGCGGCGAGCGGGAGGGCCGCAGATACGCAGTATTTT. Amino acid sequence: CASSLAASGRAADTQYF.

This clone was picked up a small number of times. The chain carries TRBV4-3 and TRBJ2-7, with 12 bases lining up with TRBD1. J was trimmed by 5 bases and V by 2 bases; bases with no gene match: 10. This CDR3 has 17 amino acids. Germline CDR1 and CDR2: LGHNA and YSLEER. The CDR3 loop reads CASSQTIPGTGGDEQYF. Here the CDR3 DNA reads TGCGCCAGCAGCCAAACAATTCCCGGGACAGGGGGCGACGAGCAGTACTTC.

Of note for this clone: A read error may produce the germline difference seen at one junction end. This chain links TRBV28 with TRBJ1-1; 7 bases match TRBD1. CDR1 MDHEN and CDR2 SYDVKM come from the germline V gene. The CDR3 is made up of 13 amino acids. This CDR3 is CTSSSQGIAEAFF. The CDR3 coding sequence is TGTACCAGCAGTTCACAGGGGATCGCTGAAGCTTTCTTT.

This clone was seen a few times. The chain employs TRBV19 and TRBJ1-5, with TRBD1 identical over 7 bases. Trimming at V came to 5 bases and at J to 6 bases, leaving 16 bases not matched to a gene. Germline-derived CDR1 and CDR2 are LNHDA and SQIVND (reference sequence). There are 17 residues in the CDR3. CDR3 amino acids: CASSPRGRGDSSQPQHF. The CDR3 nucleotides read TGTGCCAGTAGTCCCCGGGGCAGGGGGGACTCGAGTCAGCCCCAGCATTTT.

This clone was observed a few times. The chain carries TRBV2 and TRBJ1-1; no reliable D call. This CDR3 is 11 amino acids long. The germline V gene has CDR1 SNHLY and CDR2 FYNNEI. Trimming left V 6 bases short and J 2 bases short, with 4 bases between. CDR3 DNA sequence: TGTGCCAGCAGGGCAAACACTGAAGCTTTCTTT. Amino acid sequence: CASRANTEAFF.